This is a list of T cell receptor beta chains from one sample in a study of read filtering for tumor transcriptome and immune sequencing. MiXCR was run by TCRdb on the reads, yielding one entry per CDR3 protein. The sample lists roughly 41,000 distinct CDR3 sequences, approximately 13% occurring once. The sample taken for sequencing was a population of CD138-negative cells sorted from bone marrow. These receptors were collected from a donor aged 40 or older with multiple myeloma. The CDR3 runs from the conserved cysteine through the conserved F or W. A D gene is named only where the DNA matches it firmly. Only some rows state a clone size, as once, few, many or a class for expanded clones.

>.|TRBV12-3/TRBV12-4|.|TRBJ1-5
TGTGCCAGCGGTCGAGGGTGGGATCAGCCCCAGCATTTT
CASGRGWDQPQHF
>many|TRBV6-1|.|TRBJ2-1
TGTGCCAGCGAGTTGGTCGACAACAATGAGCAGTTCTTC
CASELVDNNEQFF
>many|TRBV29-1|TRBD1|TRBJ1-1
TGCAGCGTTGACGAGGACAGGGGCACTGAAGCTTTCTTT
CSVDEDRGTEAFF
>many|TRBV12-3/TRBV12-4|.|TRBJ2-1
TGTGCCAGCAGTCCTACAGGGCATGAGCAGTTCTTC
CASSPTGHEQFF
>few|TRBV7-9|TRBD1|TRBJ1-3
TGTGCCAGCGGACACGCGGGACAGGGGAACACCATATATTTT
CASGHAGQGNTIYF
>many|TRBV28|.|TRBJ2-7
TGTGCCAGCAGTTCCCGTGGTTGGACCCGAAGGTACTTC
CASSSRGWTRRYF
>many|TRBV7-2|.|TRBJ1-5
TGTGCCAGCAGTCCAACGGGGTCGGCATATCAGCCCCAGCATTTT
CASSPTGSAYQPQHF
>few|TRBV2|.|TRBJ1-2
TGTGCCAGCACTAAGGACGTCTCAGCTAACTATGGCTACACCTTC
CASTKDVSANYGYTF
>many|TRBV3-1|.|TRBJ2-6
TGTGCCAGCAGCCAAGAGGAGGGCCCCCTCTCTGGGGCCAACGTCCTGACTTTC
CASSQEEGPLSGANVLTF
>many|TRBV6-5|.|TRBJ1-4
TGTGCCAGCAGACTCCTGGCTAATGAAAAACTGTTTTTT
CASRLLANEKLFF
>many|TRBV27|.|TRBJ2-7
TGTGCCAGCAGTCCAGGGGGGACTAGTGGCGAGCAGTACTTC
CASSPGGTSGEQYF
>many|TRBV20-1|TRBD2|TRBJ2-3
TGCAGTGCTTCTTTGAGCGGGAGGAAGTCAGATACGCAGTATTTT
CSASLSGRKSDTQYF
>many|TRBV7-2|TRBD2|TRBJ2-3
TGTGCCAGCAGCCCCGCGCGGGGGAGGCAACCAGATACGCAGTATTTT
CASSPARGRQPDTQYF
>.|TRBV6-6|TRBD2|TRBJ2-7
TGTGCCAGCAACCAAGCGGGGGTCCACGAGCAGTACTTC
CASNQAGVHEQYF